What follows is one T cell receptor (beta chain) and its context. This sample was taken from a study of control samples from healthy donors and cancer patients. The V and J ends lost 4 bases and 2 bases respectively, with 19 bases between them. This CDR3 region has 17 residues. Germline CDR1 is KGHDR and CDR2 is SFDVKD. The repertoire was sequenced with immunoSEQ multiplex PCR; TCRdb's copy has only in-frame clones and lacks some. Among 80,000 or so clones listed, about nine tenths were seen once. The clonotype comes from a man in his forties or fifties in good health. The chain recombines TRBV24-1 with TRBJ1-2; D is possibly TRBD1 (6 bases). The material sequenced was blood. The CDR3 protein is CATSDPTGTKLNYGYTF. The CDR3 nucleotides are TGTGCCACCAGTGACCCGACAGGAACTAAACTCAACTATGGCTACACCTTC.